A single sample gave rise to the 19 T cell receptor beta chains below, sequenced in a study of CD8 T cell repertoires and HIV-1 epitope variants. TCRdb keeps only in-frame clones here, not all; method: immunoSEQ multiplex PCR. This table has 6,000 or so clones, about 60% appearing once. Antigens for these TCRs are unknown. Sequencing input: cultured CD8+ T cells derived from PBMCs. These receptors came from a male donor with HIV.

This clone was detected once. The chain is built from TRBV7-9 and TRBJ2-1; TRBD2 matches 8 bases. There are 16 residues in the CDR3. With V trimmed by 1 base and J by 9 bases, 11 bases remained unmatched. CDR1 and CDR2 (germline): SEHNR, FQNEAQ (reference sequence). Here the CDR3 DNA reads TGTGCCAGCAGCTTAGTTCGGGAGGGCCTTGGCGCTGAGCAGTTCTTC. It encodes CASSLVREGLGAEQFF.

V gene TRBV19 combines with J gene TRBJ2-1; TRBD1 matches at 8 bases. The V segment lost 8 bases and the J segment 8 bases; nucleotides outside the gene matches: 17. Germline lookup yields CDR1 LNHDA and CDR2 SQIVND (reference sequence). The CDR3 is 16 amino acids. CDR3 loop: CASGNSGTGGEHEQFF. DNA for the CDR3: TGTGCCAGTGGGAATTCCGGGACAGGAGGGGAACATGAGCAGTTCTTC.

This clone occurred once. The chain is built from TRBV7-6 and TRBJ2-6, with D possibly being TRBD2 (6 bases). The V gene lost 5 bases and the J gene lost 0 bases, with 17 bases spanning the gap. The length of the CDR3 is 18 residues. Germline CDR1 reads SGHVS; CDR2 reads FNYEAQ. The CDR3 bases are TGTGCCAGCAGCCCATATGTTGGAGGGGTCTCTGGGGCCAACGTCCTGACTTTC. Protein: CASSPYVGGVSGANVLTF.

V is TRBV5-1 and J is TRBJ2-5; D unclear. Germline CDR1 is SGHRS and CDR2 is YFSETQ. This CDR3 comprises 14 residues. V was shortened by 1 base and J by 2 bases, with 9 bases between the two germline ends. CDR3 coding DNA: TGCGCCAGCAGCTTGTTTTCTACGCAAGAGACCCAGTACTTC. Translating gives CASSLFSTQETQYF.

The rearrangement links TRBV5-4 to TRBJ1-2; 7 nucleotides agree with TRBD1. The V and J ends lost 4 bases and 7 bases, in that order; junction bases with no gene match: 13. The CDR3 extends over 15 amino acids. Germline CDR1 is SGHNT and CDR2 is YYREEE (reference sequence). The CDR3 protein is CASSLGDSGRGGYTF. CDR3 DNA: TGTGCCAGCAGCCTAGGGGACAGCGGGAGGGGTGGCTACACCTTC.

The table lists this clone with a few counts. The J gene is TRBJ2-6, the V gene TRBV2; the D is unclear. This CDR3 is 15 amino acids long. Germline V gene sequence: CDR1 SNHLY, CDR2 FYNNEI. V was cut by 7 bases and J by 0 bases, with 10 bases left in between. For the CDR3, the DNA is TGTGCCAGCACCCCCTTCGACTCTGGGGCCAACGTCCTGACTTTC. It codes for CASTPFDSGANVLTF.

This clone was counted only a few times. The chain links TRBV14 to TRBJ2-5, with D maybe TRBD2 (6 bases). The CDR3 is made up of 14 amino acids. V was shortened by 1 base and J by 7 bases, with 13 bases between the two germline ends. Germline CDR1 and CDR2: SGHDN and FVKESK. The CDR3 DNA sequence: TGTGCCAGCAGCCAAGTGCGGGGCCGGGGGACCCAGTACTTC. It yields the protein CASSQVRGRGTQYF.

The CDR3 spells CATSGPETTGNTIYF. The DNA for the CDR3 is TGTGCCACCAGTGGGCCCGAAACGACTGGAAACACCATATATTTT. The gene calls are TRBV7-6 and TRBJ1-3; no reliable D call. Deletions cut 10 bases from V and 2 bases from J, with 18 bases between. CDR1 and CDR2 (germline): SGHVS, FNYEAQ. The CDR3 sequence is 15 residues long.

This clone was seen a handful of times. V and J are TRBV30 and TRBJ1-5; D ambiguous. V dropped 0 bases and J dropped 6 bases, with 9 bases sitting between them. This CDR3 has 13 residues. Per the germline V gene, CDR1 is GTSNPN and CDR2 is SVGIG (reference sequence). The CDR3 here is CAWSVRGLQPQHF. As DNA, the CDR3 is TGTGCCTGGAGTGTACGTGGTCTTCAGCCCCAGCATTTT.

The V gene is TRBV2, the J gene TRBJ2-1; D gene uncertain. CDR1 and CDR2 (germline): SNHLY, FYNNEI. V lost 2 bases to trimming and J lost 4 bases, with 6 bases between them. The length of the CDR3 is 13 residues. The CDR3 DNA reads as TGTGCCAGCAGTGAACGGAGTTACAATGAGCAGTTCTTC. Its protein product is CASSERSYNEQFF.

This clone came up a few times. This CDR3 reads CASSVGTAGVRAFF. The CDR3 region has the DNA TGTGCCAGCAGCGTAGGTACGGCAGGAGTTAGAGCTTTCTTT. The genes are TRBV9 and TRBJ1-1; D call uncertain. Deletions cut 0 bases from V and 10 bases from J, with 16 bases between. CDR3 length: 14 residues. Germline V gene data show CDR1 as SGDLS and CDR2 as YYNGEE.

V gene TRBV7-3 combines with J gene TRBJ2-1; D gene uncertain. V lost 1 base, J lost 3 bases, and 7 bases lay in between. The CDR3 has 14 amino acids. Germline values: CDR1 SGHTA, CDR2 FQGTGA. The DNA for the CDR3 is TGTGCCAGCAGCTTAAATGCACTCTACAATGAGCAGTTCTTC. This gives the protein CASSLNALYNEQFF.

The chain combines TRBV11-1 with TRBJ1-5; D might be TRBD1 (5 bases). The CDR3 has 12 amino acids. Trimming cost V 6 bases and J 6 bases, with 9 bases left between them. From germline, CDR1 is SGHAT and CDR2 FQDESV (reference sequence). The CDR3 region is CASRAGTQPQHF. CDR3 bases: TGTGCCAGCAGAGCGGGGACTCAGCCCCAGCATTTT. The variable domain in full, completed from reference TRBV11-1 and TRBJ1-5, reads EAEVAQSPRYKITEKSQAVAFWCDPISGHATLYWYRQILGQGPELLVQFQDESVVDDSQLPKDRFSAERLKGVDSTLKIQPAELGDSAMYLCASRAGTQPQHFGDGTRLSIL.

This clone was observed a few times. The rearrangement joins TRBV10-3 to TRBJ2-7; D unclear. Trimming left V 2 bases short and J 2 bases short, with 7 bases between. The CDR3 contains 13 residues. Per germline, CDR1 ENHRY and CDR2 SYGVKD. The CDR3 spells CAISEGQTYEQYF. DNA for the CDR3: TGTGCCATCAGTGAGGGGCAAACCTACGAGCAGTACTTC.

This clone has just a few counts. V is TRBV4-3 and J is TRBJ2-4; D is unresolved. Per the germline V gene, CDR1 is LGHNA and CDR2 is YSLEER. The CDR3 spans 13 residues. Trimming cost V 1 base and J 8 bases, with 9 bases left between them. The CDR3 loop is CASSQGVSDIQYF. The CDR3 nucleotides are TGCGCCAGCAGCCAAGGGGTGTCGGACATTCAGTACTTC.

The CDR3 sequence: CASSYGGRGYDEQFF. The CDR3 bases are TGTGCCAGCAGTTACGGGGGCAGGGGTTATGATGAGCAGTTCTTC. V gene TRBV6-6 combines with J gene TRBJ2-1; a possible D gene is TRBD1 (6 bases). Trimming removed 2 bases from V and 8 bases from J, with 16 bases in between. The germline V gene has CDR1 MNHNY and CDR2 SVGAGI (reference sequence). CDR3 length: 15 amino acids.

The CDR3 region is CASSLSTGMGETQYF. The CDR3 DNA sequence: TGTGCCAGCAGTTTGTCTACAGGGATGGGAGAGACCCAGTACTTC. V and J are TRBV27 and TRBJ2-5; a weak D match, TRBD1 (6 bases). V lost 3 bases and J lost 4, with 15 bases in between. Germline V gene data show CDR1 as MNHEY and CDR2 as SMNVEV (reference sequence). CDR3 length equals 15 residues.

This chain joins TRBV7-2 and TRBJ2-7; D is perhaps TRBD1 or TRBD2 (5 bases each). Trimming took off 5 bases at V and 5 bases at J, with 16 bases between the two ends. In germline, CDR1 is SGHTA, CDR2 FQGNSA. The CDR3 has 14 residues. DNA for the CDR3: TGTGCCAGCAGCCCTACAGGCGGGCGGGACGAGCAGTACTTC. Translated, it gives CASSPTGGRDEQYF.

The chain joins TRBV9 to TRBJ2-2; 9 bases map to TRBD2. V lost 4 bases, J lost 5 bases, and 12 bases stayed unmatched. The CDR3 is 17 amino acids. In germline, CDR1 is SGDLS, CDR2 YYNGEE. Written as DNA, the CDR3 is TGTGCCAGCAGCCCTTTGGGAGCGGGGGGCATTACCGGGGAGCTGTTTTTT. Its translation is CASSPLGAGGITGELFF.